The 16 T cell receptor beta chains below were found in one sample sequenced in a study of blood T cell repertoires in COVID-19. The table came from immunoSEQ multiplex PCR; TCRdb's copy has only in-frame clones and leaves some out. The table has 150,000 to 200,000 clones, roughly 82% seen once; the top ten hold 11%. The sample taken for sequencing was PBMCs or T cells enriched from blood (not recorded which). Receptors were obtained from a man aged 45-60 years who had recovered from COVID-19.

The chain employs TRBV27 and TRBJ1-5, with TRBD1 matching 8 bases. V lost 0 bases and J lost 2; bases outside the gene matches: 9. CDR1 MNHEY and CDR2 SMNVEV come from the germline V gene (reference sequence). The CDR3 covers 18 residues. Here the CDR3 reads CASSLSRGQGTRNQPQHF. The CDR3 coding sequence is TGTGCCAGCAGTTTATCCAGGGGGCAGGGGACCCGCAATCAGCCCCAGCATTTT.

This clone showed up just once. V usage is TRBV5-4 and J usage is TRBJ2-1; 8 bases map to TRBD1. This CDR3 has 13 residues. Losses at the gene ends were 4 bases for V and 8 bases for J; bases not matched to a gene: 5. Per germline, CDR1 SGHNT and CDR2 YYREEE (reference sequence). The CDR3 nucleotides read TGTGCCAGCAGCCCGGGACAGGTAGATGAGCAGTTCTTC. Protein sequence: CASSPGQVDEQFF.

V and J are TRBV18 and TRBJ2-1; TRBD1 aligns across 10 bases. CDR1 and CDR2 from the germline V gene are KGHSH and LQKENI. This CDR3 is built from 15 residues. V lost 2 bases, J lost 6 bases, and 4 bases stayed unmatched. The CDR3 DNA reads TGTGCCAGCTCACCAGGGACAGGGGTTGCCAATGAGCAGTTCTTC. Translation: CASSPGTGVANEQFF. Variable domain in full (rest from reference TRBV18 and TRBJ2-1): NAGVMQNPRHLVRRRGQEARLRCSPMKGHSHVYWYRQLPEEGLKFMVYLQKENIIDESGMPKERFSAEFPKEGPSILRIQQVVRGDSAAYFCASSPGTGVANEQFFGPGTRLTVL.

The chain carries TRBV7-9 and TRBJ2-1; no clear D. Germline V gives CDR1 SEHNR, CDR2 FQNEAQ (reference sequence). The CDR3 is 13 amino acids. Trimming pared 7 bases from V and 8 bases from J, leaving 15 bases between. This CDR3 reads CASTIQQRDEQFF. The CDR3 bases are TGTGCCAGCACCATCCAGCAGCGCGATGAGCAGTTCTTC.

The CDR3 loop is CASSFSGVFGNTIYF. In nucleotides, the CDR3 is TGTGCCAGCAGCTTTTCAGGGGTTTTCGGAAACACCATATATTTT. V and J are TRBV7-9 and TRBJ1-3; tentative D call: TRBD1 (6 bases). Germline CDR1 SEHNR, CDR2 FQNEAQ (reference sequence). The CDR3 runs to 15 residues. V was shortened by 3 bases and J by 4 bases, with 13 bases between the two germline ends.

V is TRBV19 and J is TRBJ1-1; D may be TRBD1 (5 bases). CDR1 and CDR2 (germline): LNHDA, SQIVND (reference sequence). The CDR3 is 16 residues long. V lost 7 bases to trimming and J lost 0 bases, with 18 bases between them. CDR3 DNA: TGTGCCAGTACTGCTCAGGGTGGGAGGATGAACACTGAAGCTTTCTTT. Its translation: CASTAQGGRMNTEAFF.

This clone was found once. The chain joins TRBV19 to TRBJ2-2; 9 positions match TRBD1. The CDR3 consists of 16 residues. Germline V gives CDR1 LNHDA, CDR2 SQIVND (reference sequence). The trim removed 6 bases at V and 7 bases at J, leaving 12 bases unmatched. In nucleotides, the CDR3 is TGTGCCAGTAGCCGATCGACAGGGGGATTCTTCGGGGAGCTGTTTTTT. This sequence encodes CASSRSTGGFFGELFF.

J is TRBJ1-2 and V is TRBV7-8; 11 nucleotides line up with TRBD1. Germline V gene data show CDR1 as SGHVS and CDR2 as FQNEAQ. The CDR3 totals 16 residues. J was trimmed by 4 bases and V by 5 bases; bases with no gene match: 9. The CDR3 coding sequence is TGTGCCAGCAGCCGAGAGGGACAGGGGGAGACCTATGGCTACACCTTC. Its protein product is CASSREGQGETYGYTF.

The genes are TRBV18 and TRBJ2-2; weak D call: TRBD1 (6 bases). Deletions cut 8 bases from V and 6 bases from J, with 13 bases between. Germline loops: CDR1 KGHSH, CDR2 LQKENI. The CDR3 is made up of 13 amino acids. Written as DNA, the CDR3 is TGTGCCAGCACAGTACAGGGATCCGGGGAGCTGTTTTTT. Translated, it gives CASTVQGSGELFF.

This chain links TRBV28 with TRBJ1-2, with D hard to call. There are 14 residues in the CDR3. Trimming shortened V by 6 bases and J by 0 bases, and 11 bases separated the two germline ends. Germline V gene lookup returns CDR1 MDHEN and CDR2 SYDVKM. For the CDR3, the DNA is TGTGCCAGCAGATTCTTGGGAGCTAACTATGGCTACACCTTC. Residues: CASRFLGANYGYTF.

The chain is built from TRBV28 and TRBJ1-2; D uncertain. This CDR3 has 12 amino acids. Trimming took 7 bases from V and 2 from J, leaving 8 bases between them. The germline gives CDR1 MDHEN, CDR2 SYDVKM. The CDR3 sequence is CASIARNYGYTF. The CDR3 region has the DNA TGTGCCAGCATAGCACGGAACTATGGCTACACCTTC.

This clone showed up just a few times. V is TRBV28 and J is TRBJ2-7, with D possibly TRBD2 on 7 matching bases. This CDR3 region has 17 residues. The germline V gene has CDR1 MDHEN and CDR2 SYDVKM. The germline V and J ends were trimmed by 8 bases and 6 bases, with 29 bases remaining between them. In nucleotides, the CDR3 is TGTGCCAGCCGAAAGGGGGGCTCGGGCGGGAGTATCGGCGAGCAGTACTTC. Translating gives CASRKGGSGGSIGEQYF.

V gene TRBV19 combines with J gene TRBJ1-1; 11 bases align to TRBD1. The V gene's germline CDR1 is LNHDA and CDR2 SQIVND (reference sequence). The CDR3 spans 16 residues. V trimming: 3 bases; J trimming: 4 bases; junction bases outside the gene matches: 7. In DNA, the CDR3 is TGTGCCAGTAGTATGACTCGGACAGGGGGCGGCACTGAAGCTTTCTTT. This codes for CASSMTRTGGGTEAFF.

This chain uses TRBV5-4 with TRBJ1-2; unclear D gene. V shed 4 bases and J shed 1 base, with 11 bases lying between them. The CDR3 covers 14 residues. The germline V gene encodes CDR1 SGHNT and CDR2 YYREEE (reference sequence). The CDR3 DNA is TGTGCCAGCAGCCCTGGAGGCGATAACTATGGCTACACCTTC. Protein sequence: CASSPGGDNYGYTF.

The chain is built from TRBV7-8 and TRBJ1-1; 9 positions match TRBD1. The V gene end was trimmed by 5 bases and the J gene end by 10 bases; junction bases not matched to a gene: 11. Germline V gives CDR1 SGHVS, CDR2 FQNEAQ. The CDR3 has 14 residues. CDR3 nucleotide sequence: TGTGCCAGCAGCCTAGTCCCGGGACAGGGTTTAGCTTTCTTT. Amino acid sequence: CASSLVPGQGLAFF.

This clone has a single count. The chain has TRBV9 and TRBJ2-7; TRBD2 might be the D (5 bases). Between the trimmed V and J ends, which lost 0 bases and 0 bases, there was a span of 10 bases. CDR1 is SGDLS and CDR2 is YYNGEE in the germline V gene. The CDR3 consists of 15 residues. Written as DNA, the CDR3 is TGTGCCAGCAGCGTAGCCGGGGAAGGCTCCTACGAGCAGTACTTC. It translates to CASSVAGEGSYEQYF.